Listed here are 11 T cell receptor beta chains from one sample, sequenced in a study of blood T cell repertoires in COVID-19. The protocol was immunoSEQ multiplex PCR, while the TCRdb copy is restricted to in-frame clones and leaves out a portion. The sample shows around 250,000 clones, around 93% of them seen only once. The sample was PBMCs or T cells enriched from blood (not recorded which). All receptors come from a middle-aged man who had been exposed to COVID-19.

The chain links TRBV6-5 to TRBJ1-5; D possibly corresponds to TRBD1 (6 bases). Germline CDR1 is MNHEY and CDR2 is SVGAGI. CDR3 size: 13 residues. The V end lost 6 bases, the J end lost 9 bases, and 15 bases lay between the germline ends. The CDR3 protein is CASRPIGGLPQHF. CDR3 in DNA: TGTGCCAGCAGACCCATAGGGGGTCTGCCCCAGCATTTT.

This clone was seen just once. This chain joins TRBV7-8 and TRBJ2-1, with D maybe TRBD1 (5 bases). CDR3 length: 15 residues. Trimming took 1 base from V and 2 from J, leaving 9 bases between them. Germline V gene sequence: CDR1 SGHVS, CDR2 FQNEAQ. Here the CDR3 DNA reads TGTGCCAGCAGCTTAGAAACAGGCGCCTACAATGAGCAGTTCTTC. Residues: CASSLETGAYNEQFF.

The chain combines TRBV27 with TRBJ1-5; 8 nucleotides line up with TRBD1. The CDR3 runs to 15 residues. The trim removed 5 bases at V and 6 bases at J, leaving 9 bases unmatched. Per the germline V gene, CDR1 is MNHEY and CDR2 is SMNVEV (reference sequence). CDR3 coding DNA: TGTGCCAGCAGTATGGACAGGGTTTCATTTCAGCCCCAGCATTTT. This gives the protein CASSMDRVSFQPQHF.

This clone occurred once. The rearrangement joins TRBV9 to TRBJ1-6; TRBD1 aligns across 10 bases. The CDR3 runs to 16 residues. Germline V gene lookup returns CDR1 SGDLS and CDR2 YYNGEE. J lost 3 bases, V lost 4 bases, and 4 bases had no gene match. The DNA for the CDR3 is TGTGCCAGCAGCCCTCGGACAGGGGGCTATAATTCACCCCTCCACTTT. This codes for CASSPRTGGYNSPLHF.

The V gene is TRBV24-1, the J gene TRBJ2-2; 7 bases are shared with TRBD2. V lost 3 bases, J lost 6 bases, and 0 bases stayed unmatched. CDR1 KGHDR and CDR2 SFDVKD come from the germline V gene. There are 13 residues in the CDR3. The CDR3, as DNA: TGTGCCACCAGTGATGGGGGGGCCGGGGAGCTGTTTTTT. This sequence encodes CATSDGGAGELFF.

The rearrangement links TRBV3-1 (or the pseudogene TRBV3-2) to TRBJ2-5, with D unclear. Germline V gives CDR1 LGHDT, CDR2 YNNKEL (reference sequence). Trimming removed 2 bases from V and 4 bases from J, with 2 bases in between. There are 11 residues in the CDR3. CDR3 amino acids: CASSQLETQYF. The CDR3 nucleotides are TGTGCCAGCAGCCAACTAGAGACCCAGTACTTC.

This clone came up once. The chain links TRBV6-5 to TRBJ2-7; TRBD1 matches at 9 bases. The CDR3 sequence is 13 residues long. The germline gives CDR1 MNHEY, CDR2 SVGAGI. V shed 6 bases, J shed 4 bases, and the junction held 4 bases outside the gene matches. The CDR3 reads CASSRDREYEQYF. The CDR3 nucleotides are TGTGCCAGCAGCCGGGACAGGGAGTACGAGCAGTACTTC.

This chain joins TRBV18 and TRBJ2-6; unclear D gene. V lost 3 bases and J lost 1, with 13 bases in between. CDR1 and CDR2 (germline): KGHSH, LQKENI. The CDR3 spans 17 residues. CDR3 coding DNA: TGTGCCAGCTCACCTTTTAACTCGGAGTCTGGGGCCAACGTCCTGACTTTC. Its protein product is CASSPFNSESGANVLTF.

The rearrangement joins TRBV6-1 to TRBJ2-7, with a possible D match to TRBD2 (5 bases). Looked up from germline, CDR1 is MNHNS and CDR2 is SASEGT. Trimming took 3 bases from V and 2 from J, leaving 14 bases between them. CDR3 length: 15 residues. Here the CDR3 DNA reads TGTGCCAGCAGTGACCCCGCCCTCGGGGCCTACGAGCAGTACTTC. This sequence encodes CASSDPALGAYEQYF.

The chain combines TRBV9 with TRBJ1-2; the D gene is possibly TRBD1 (5 bases). The CDR3 covers 14 residues. The germline V gene has CDR1 SGDLS and CDR2 YYNGEE. The V gene lost 0 bases and the J gene lost 7 bases, with 13 bases spanning the gap. The CDR3 sequence is CASSVEGVVGGYTF. CDR3 bases: TGTGCCAGCAGCGTAGAAGGGGTGGTTGGTGGCTACACCTTC.

In its sample, this clone was seen a few times. The V and J genes are TRBV7-2 and TRBJ1-2; 9 bases map to TRBD1. There are 14 residues in the CDR3. Trimming cost V 4 bases and J 5 bases; bases outside gene matches: 5. The germline CDR1 and CDR2 sequences are SGHTA and FQGNSA. This CDR3 reads CASSSDRGPYGYTF. CDR3 DNA sequence: TGTGCCAGCAGCTCGGACAGGGGTCCTTATGGCTACACCTTC.